These T cell receptor beta chains were read from a single sample in a study of early T cells in non-severe SARS-CoV-2 infection. TCRdb reprocessed the 5' RACE reads with MiXCR, giving one entry per CDR3 protein. The data show approximately 29,000 distinct CDR3 sequences, about 6% seen once. The sample was whole blood, taken at baseline. The receptors stem from an adult who was a healthcare worker with PCR-confirmed SARS-CoV-2 infection or an uninfected control (not recorded which). The CDR3 runs from the conserved cysteine through the conserved F or W. A D gene is named only where the DNA matches it firmly. Some rows have no size entry. The others give once, few or many, or a class for an expanded clone.

V gene: TRBV11-2; D gene: NA; J gene: TRBJ2-7; clone size: many; CDR3 protein: CASSRMRSSYEQYF; CDR3 DNA: TGTGCCAGCAGCCGAATGCGGAGCTCCTACGAGCAGTACTTC
V gene: TRBV20-1; D gene: NA; J gene: TRBJ1-1; clone size: many; CDR3 protein: CSARGEAMNTEAFF; CDR3 DNA: TGCAGTGCTAGAGGGGAAGCCATGAACACTGAAGCTTTCTTT
V gene: TRBV12-3/TRBV12-4; D gene: TRBD2; J gene: TRBJ2-5; clone size: many; CDR3 protein: CASTPSSGVRETQYF; CDR3 DNA: TGTGCCAGCACCCCAAGTAGCGGGGTACGAGAGACCCAGTACTTC
V gene: TRBV28; D gene: TRBD2; J gene: TRBJ2-1; clone size: many; CDR3 protein: CASSLGRAGGREQFF; CDR3 DNA: TGTGCCAGCAGTTTAGGAAGAGCGGGAGGGCGTGAGCAGTTCTTC
V gene: TRBV29-1; D gene: NA; J gene: TRBJ1-1; clone size: many; CDR3 protein: CSVAFGPNTEAFF; CDR3 DNA: TGCAGCGTTGCCTTTGGTCCGAACACTGAAGCTTTCTTT
V gene: TRBV20-1; D gene: NA; J gene: TRBJ2-3; clone size: many; CDR3 protein: CSARAPDGDTQYF; CDR3 DNA: TGCAGTGCTAGAGCCCCGGACGGAGATACGCAGTATTTT
V gene: TRBV20-1; D gene: NA; J gene: TRBJ1-1; clone size: many; CDR3 protein: CSANPSRTGEAFF; CDR3 DNA: TGCAGTGCTAACCCTTCTCGTACAGGTGAAGCTTTCTTT
V gene: TRBV5-6; D gene: TRBD1; J gene: TRBJ2-1; clone size: few; CDR3 protein: CASSFDRGEIGNEQFF; CDR3 DNA: TGTGCCAGCAGCTTTGACAGGGGGGAGATCGGCAATGAGCAGTTCTTC
V gene: TRBV7-8; D gene: TRBD1; J gene: TRBJ2-3; clone size: many; CDR3 protein: CASTPQGAATDTQYF; CDR3 DNA: TGTGCCAGCACTCCACAGGGGGCAGCGACAGATACGCAGTATTTT
V gene: TRBV7-8; D gene: TRBD1; J gene: TRBJ1-5; clone size: many; CDR3 protein: CASSVDRVGNQPQHF; CDR3 DNA: TGTGCCAGCAGCGTGGACAGGGTGGGCAATCAGCCCCAGCATTTT
V gene: TRBV6-2/TRBV6-3; D gene: NA; J gene: TRBJ2-7; clone size: many; CDR3 protein: CASSYRRDEQYF; CDR3 DNA: TGTGCCAGCAGTTACAGGCGGGACGAGCAGTACTTC
V gene: TRBV7-9; D gene: TRBD2; J gene: TRBJ2-1; clone size: NA; CDR3 protein: CASTPTLAGEYNEQFF; CDR3 DNA: TGTGCCAGCACGCCTACTCTAGCGGGGGAATACAATGAGCAGTTCTTC
V gene: TRBV7-3; D gene: NA; J gene: TRBJ2-7; clone size: few; CDR3 protein: CASSLRGGTYEQYF; CDR3 DNA: TGTGCCAGCAGCTTACGTGGGGGAACCTACGAGCAGTACTTC
V gene: TRBV11-2; D gene: NA; J gene: TRBJ1-1; clone size: many; CDR3 protein: CASSQKVRTEAFF; CDR3 DNA: TGTGCCAGCAGCCAAAAAGTGAGAACTGAAGCTTTCTTT
V gene: TRBV10-2; D gene: NA; J gene: TRBJ1-5; clone size: many; CDR3 protein: CASSDFVNQPQHF; CDR3 DNA: TGCGCCAGCAGTGATTTTGTCAATCAGCCCCAGCATTTT
V gene: TRBV27; D gene: NA; J gene: TRBJ1-1; clone size: many; CDR3 protein: CASSPVGGGPNTEAFF; CDR3 DNA: TGTGCCAGCAGTCCCGTCGGTGGGGGGCCGAACACTGAAGCTTTCTTT
V gene: TRBV11-2; D gene: NA; J gene: TRBJ2-1; clone size: many; CDR3 protein: CASSLSPLQGEQFF; CDR3 DNA: TGTGCCAGCAGCTTATCACCCCTCCAAGGTGAGCAGTTCTTC
V gene: TRBV5-1; D gene: NA; J gene: TRBJ2-7; clone size: many; CDR3 protein: CASSSRGQVYEQYF; CDR3 DNA: TGCGCCAGCAGCTCGCGGGGGCAGGTGTACGAGCAGTACTTC
V gene: TRBV9; D gene: TRBD1; J gene: TRBJ1-2; clone size: NA; CDR3 protein: CAKAGTGDYGYTF; CDR3 DNA: TGTGCCAAAGCCGGGACAGGGGACTATGGCTACACCTTC
V gene: TRBV2; D gene: NA; J gene: TRBJ2-7; clone size: many; CDR3 protein: CASSPGFPYEQYF; CDR3 DNA: TGTGCCAGCAGCCCCGGGTTCCCCTACGAGCAGTACTTC
V gene: TRBV12-3/TRBV12-4; D gene: NA; J gene: TRBJ1-4; clone size: many; CDR3 protein: CASSGGVRTNEKLFF; CDR3 DNA: TGTGCCAGCAGCGGGGGAGTGAGAACTAATGAAAAACTGTTTTTT
V gene: TRBV5-5; D gene: NA; J gene: TRBJ1-6; clone size: medium-sized; CDR3 protein: CASRTGSYSYNSPLHF; CDR3 DNA: TGTGCCAGCAGGACGGGGTCGTACTCCTATAATTCACCCCTCCACTTT
V gene: TRBV19; D gene: TRBD1; J gene: TRBJ2-5; clone size: many; CDR3 protein: CASSAGTGEETQYF; CDR3 DNA: TGTGCCAGTAGTGCCGGGACAGGGGAAGAGACCCAGTACTTC
V gene: TRBV6-1; D gene: NA; J gene: TRBJ2-2; clone size: many; CDR3 protein: CASRVQADTGELFF; CDR3 DNA: TGTGCCAGCAGGGTTCAAGCGGACACCGGGGAGCTGTTTTTT
V gene: TRBV24-1; D gene: NA; J gene: TRBJ1-4; clone size: many; CDR3 protein: CATSGSGSLNEKLFF; CDR3 DNA: TGTGCCACCAGTGGTTCCGGGAGCCTAAATGAAAAACTGTTTTTT
V gene: TRBV20-1; D gene: NA; J gene: TRBJ1-2; clone size: NA; CDR3 protein: CSPKPEAGDGYTF; CDR3 DNA: TGCAGCCCCAAACCGGAGGCAGGGGATGGCTACACCTTC
V gene: TRBV11-3; D gene: NA; J gene: TRBJ2-1; clone size: many; CDR3 protein: CASSTRQSSYNEQFF; CDR3 DNA: TGTGCCAGCAGCACACGACAAAGCTCCTACAATGAGCAGTTCTTC
V gene: TRBV10-3; D gene: NA; J gene: TRBJ1-2; clone size: many; CDR3 protein: CAISESGSNYGYTF; CDR3 DNA: TGTGCCATCAGTGAGTCGGGCAGCAACTATGGCTACACCTTC
V gene: TRBV7-2; D gene: TRBD2; J gene: TRBJ2-1; clone size: NA; CDR3 protein: CASSSGGADRTFF; CDR3 DNA: TGTGCCAGCAGCTCCGGGGGGGCGGATCGGACCTTCTTC
V gene: TRBV2; D gene: NA; J gene: TRBJ2-2; clone size: many; CDR3 protein: CASSFQGTANTGELFF; CDR3 DNA: TGTGCCAGCAGTTTTCAGGGGACGGCGAACACCGGGGAGCTGTTTTTT
V gene: TRBV21-1; D gene: NA; J gene: TRBJ2-4; clone size: many; CDR3 protein: CASSSDRGTKNIQYF; CDR3 DNA: TGTGCCAGCAGCAGCGACAGGGGAACCAAAAACATTCAGTACTTC